The T cell receptor beta chain under discussion was sequenced for a study of PD-L1 blockade in urothelial cancer. Study at large: Patients' prior chemotherapy regimens numbered 0 to 3. Analyses were performed on blood at 3 weeks after treatment start (the second dose) and at 6 weeks.

Time point described: pretreatment peripheral blood. Enrolled patients showed locally advanced or metastatic urothelial carcinoma. The CDR3 has 16 amino acids. Trimming stripped 6 bases from V and 7 bases from J, with 22 bases between. Germline loops: CDR1 MNHNY, CDR2 SVGAGI (reference sequence). Profiled with immunoSEQ multiplex PCR; TCRdb holds only in-frame clones, not every one. The data hold about 50,000 clones, with under 90% observed a single time. This clonotype originated in a man between 65 and 80 years old with urothelial cancer. The V call is TRBV6-6, the J call TRBJ2-1, with a possible D match to TRBD2 (6 bases). The sequencing here drew on PBMCs, taken around atezolizumab (anti-PD-L1) treatment. CDR3 protein: CASSLVFGGGSNEQFF. Here the CDR3 DNA reads TGTGCCAGCAGCCTCGTCTTCGGGGGTGGAAGTAATGAGCAGTTCTTC.